This entry is about one T cell receptor beta chain. This sample was included in a study of blood T cell repertoires in COVID-19. About the study: Sources were T cells, B-cell-depleted T cells, or PBMCs; the material itself was cDNA or gDNA.

The method was immunoSEQ multiplex PCR; TCRdb's version includes in-frame clones alone and lacks a portion of them. The sample holds about 78,000 clones, 60% to 85% seen once. The CDR3 spans 16 residues. From germline, CDR1 is SNHLY and CDR2 FYNNEI. V lost 4 bases, J lost 2 bases, and 14 bases lay in between. The chain has TRBV2 and TRBJ2-2, with TRBD1 as a possible D gene (5 bases). The sequencing sample was made of peripheral blood. The clonotype was recovered from a human donor in a cohort sampled during active COVID-19. CDR3: CASSGQGSPNTGELFF. The CDR3, as DNA: TGTGCCAGCAGTGGTCAGGGATCCCCTAACACCGGGGAGCTGTTTTTT.